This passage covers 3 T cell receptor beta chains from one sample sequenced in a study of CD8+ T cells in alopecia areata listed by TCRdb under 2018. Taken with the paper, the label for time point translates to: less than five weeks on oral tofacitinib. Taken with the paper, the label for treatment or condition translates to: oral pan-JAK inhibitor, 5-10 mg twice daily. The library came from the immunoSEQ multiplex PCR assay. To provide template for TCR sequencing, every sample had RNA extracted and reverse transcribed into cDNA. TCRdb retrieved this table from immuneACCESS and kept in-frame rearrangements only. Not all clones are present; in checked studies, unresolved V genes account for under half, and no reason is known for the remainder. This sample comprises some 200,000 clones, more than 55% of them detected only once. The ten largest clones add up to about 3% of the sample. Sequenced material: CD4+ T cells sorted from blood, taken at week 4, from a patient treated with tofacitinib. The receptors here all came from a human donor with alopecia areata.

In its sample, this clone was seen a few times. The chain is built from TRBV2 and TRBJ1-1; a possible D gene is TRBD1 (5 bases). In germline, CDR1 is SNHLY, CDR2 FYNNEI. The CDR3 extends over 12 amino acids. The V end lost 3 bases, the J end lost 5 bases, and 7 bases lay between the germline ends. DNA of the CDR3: TGTGCCAGCAGTGATTCAGGGACTGAAGCTTTCTTT. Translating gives CASSDSGTEAFF.

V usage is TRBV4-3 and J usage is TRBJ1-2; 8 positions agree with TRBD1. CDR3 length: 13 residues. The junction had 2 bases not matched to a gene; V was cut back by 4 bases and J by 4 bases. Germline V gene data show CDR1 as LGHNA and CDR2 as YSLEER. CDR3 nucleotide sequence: TGCGCCAGCAGCCCTACAGGGGGCTATGGCTACACCTTC. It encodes CASSPTGGYGYTF.

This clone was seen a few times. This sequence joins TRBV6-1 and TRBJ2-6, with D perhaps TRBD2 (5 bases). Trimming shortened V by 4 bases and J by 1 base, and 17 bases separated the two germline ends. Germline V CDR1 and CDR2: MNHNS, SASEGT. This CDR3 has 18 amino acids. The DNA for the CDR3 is TGTGCCAGCAGTGGTCGACCAGCGGTACCGTCTGGGGCCAACGTCCTGACTTTC. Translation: CASSGRPAVPSGANVLTF.